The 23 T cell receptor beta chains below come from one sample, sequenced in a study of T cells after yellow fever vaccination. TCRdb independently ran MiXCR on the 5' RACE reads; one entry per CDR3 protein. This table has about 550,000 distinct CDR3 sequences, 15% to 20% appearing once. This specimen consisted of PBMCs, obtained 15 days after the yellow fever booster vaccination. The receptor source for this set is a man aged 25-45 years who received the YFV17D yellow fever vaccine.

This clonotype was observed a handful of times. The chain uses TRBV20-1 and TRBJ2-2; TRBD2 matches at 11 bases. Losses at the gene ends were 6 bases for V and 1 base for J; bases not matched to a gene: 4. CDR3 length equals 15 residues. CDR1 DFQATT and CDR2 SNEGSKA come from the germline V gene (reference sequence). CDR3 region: CSARTSGLNTGELFF. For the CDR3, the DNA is TGCAGTGCACGGACTAGCGGGCTGAACACCGGGGAGCTGTTTTTT.

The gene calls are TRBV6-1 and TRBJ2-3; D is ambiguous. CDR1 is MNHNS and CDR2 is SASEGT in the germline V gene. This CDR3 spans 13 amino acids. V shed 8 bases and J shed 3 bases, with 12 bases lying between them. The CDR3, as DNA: TGTGCCAGCGCGACGACTCAAACAGATACGCAGTATTTT. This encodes CASATTQTDTQYF.

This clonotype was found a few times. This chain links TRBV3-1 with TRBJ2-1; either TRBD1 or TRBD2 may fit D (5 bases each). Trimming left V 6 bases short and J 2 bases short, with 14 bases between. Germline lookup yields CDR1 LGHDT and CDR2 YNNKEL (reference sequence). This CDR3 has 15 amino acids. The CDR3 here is CASSTGTPTYNEQFF. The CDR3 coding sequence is TGTGCCAGCAGTACCGGGACGCCGACCTACAATGAGCAGTTCTTC.

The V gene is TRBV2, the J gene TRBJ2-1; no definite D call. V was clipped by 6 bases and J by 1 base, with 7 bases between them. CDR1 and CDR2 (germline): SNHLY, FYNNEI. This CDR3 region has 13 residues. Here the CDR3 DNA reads TGTGCCAGCAGCGCAACATCCTACAATGAGCAGTTCTTC. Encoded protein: CASSATSYNEQFF.

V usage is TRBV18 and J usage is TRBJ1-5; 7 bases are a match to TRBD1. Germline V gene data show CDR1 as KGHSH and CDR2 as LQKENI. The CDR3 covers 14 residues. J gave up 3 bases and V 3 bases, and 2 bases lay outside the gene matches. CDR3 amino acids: CASSPGQPNQPQHF. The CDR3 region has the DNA TGTGCCAGCTCACCGGGACAGCCCAATCAGCCCCAGCATTTT.

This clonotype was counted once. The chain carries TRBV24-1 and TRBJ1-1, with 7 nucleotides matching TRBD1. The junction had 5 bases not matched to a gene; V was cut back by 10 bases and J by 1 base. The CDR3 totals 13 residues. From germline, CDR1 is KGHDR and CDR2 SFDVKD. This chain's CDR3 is CATRDSENTEAFF. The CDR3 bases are TGTGCCACTCGGGACAGCGAGAACACTGAAGCTTTCTTT.

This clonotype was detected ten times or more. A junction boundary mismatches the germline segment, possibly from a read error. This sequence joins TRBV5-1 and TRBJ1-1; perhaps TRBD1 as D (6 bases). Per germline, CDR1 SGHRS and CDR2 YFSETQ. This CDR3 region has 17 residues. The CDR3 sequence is CASSLGSGAKTNTEAFF. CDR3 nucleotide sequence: TGCGCCAGCAGTTTGGGGTCGGGGGCGAAAACGAACACTGAAGCTTTCTTT.

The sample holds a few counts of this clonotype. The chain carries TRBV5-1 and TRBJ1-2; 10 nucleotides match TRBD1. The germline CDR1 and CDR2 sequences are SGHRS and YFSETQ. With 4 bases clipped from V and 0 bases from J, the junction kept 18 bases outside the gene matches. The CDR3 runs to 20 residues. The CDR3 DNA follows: TGCGCCAGCAGCCCCGGTCCCGGGACAGGGGTTGGTGGAACTAACTATGGCTACACCTTC. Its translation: CASSPGPGTGVGGTNYGYTF.

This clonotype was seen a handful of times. The CDR3 sequence: CSASPTSGRAYEQFF. CDR3 sequence (DNA): TGCAGTGCTAGTCCGACTAGCGGGAGGGCCTATGAGCAGTTCTTC. The rearrangement joins TRBV20-1 to TRBJ2-1; 14 nucleotides align to TRBD2. J gave up 8 bases and V 3 bases, and 6 bases lay outside the gene matches. CDR3 length: 15 amino acids. Germline CDR1 is DFQATT and CDR2 is SNEGSKA (reference sequence).

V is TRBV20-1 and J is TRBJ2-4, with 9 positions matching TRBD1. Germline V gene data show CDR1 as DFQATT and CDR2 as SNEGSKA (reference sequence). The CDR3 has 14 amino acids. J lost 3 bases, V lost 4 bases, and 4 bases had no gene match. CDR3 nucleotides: TGCAGTGCTACCCTGGGACAGGGCAAAAACATTCAGTACTTC. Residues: CSATLGQGKNIQYF.

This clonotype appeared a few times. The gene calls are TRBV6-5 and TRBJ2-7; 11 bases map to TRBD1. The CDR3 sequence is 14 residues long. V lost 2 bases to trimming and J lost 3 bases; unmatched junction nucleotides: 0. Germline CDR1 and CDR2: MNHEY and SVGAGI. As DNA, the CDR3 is TGTGCCAGCAGTTACGGGACAGGGGGCTACGAGCAGTACTTC. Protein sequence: CASSYGTGGYEQYF.

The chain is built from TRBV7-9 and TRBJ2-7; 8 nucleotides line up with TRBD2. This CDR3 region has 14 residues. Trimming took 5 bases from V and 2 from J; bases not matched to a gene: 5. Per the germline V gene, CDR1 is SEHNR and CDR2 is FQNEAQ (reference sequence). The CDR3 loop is CASSTLAVPYEQYF. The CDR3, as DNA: TGTGCCAGCAGCACACTAGCGGTTCCCTACGAGCAGTACTTC.

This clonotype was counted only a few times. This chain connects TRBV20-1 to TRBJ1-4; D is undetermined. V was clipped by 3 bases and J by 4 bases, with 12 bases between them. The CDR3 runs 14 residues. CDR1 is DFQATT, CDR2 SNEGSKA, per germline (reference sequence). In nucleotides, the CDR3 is TGCAGTGCTAGTGCCGGGTCCTATAATGAAAAACTGTTTTTT. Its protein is CSASAGSYNEKLFF.

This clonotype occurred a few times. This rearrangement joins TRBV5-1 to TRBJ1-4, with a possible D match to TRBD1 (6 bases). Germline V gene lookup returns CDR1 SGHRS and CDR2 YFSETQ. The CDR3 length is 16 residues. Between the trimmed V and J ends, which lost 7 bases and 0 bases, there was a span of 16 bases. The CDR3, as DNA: TGCGCCAGCTCAAGATGGGGGGCAACAACTAATGAAAAACTGTTTTTT. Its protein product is CASSRWGATTNEKLFF.

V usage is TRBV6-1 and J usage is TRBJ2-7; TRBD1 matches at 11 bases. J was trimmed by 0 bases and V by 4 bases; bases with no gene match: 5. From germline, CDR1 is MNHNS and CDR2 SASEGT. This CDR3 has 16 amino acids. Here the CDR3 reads CASSGDRGWISYEQYF. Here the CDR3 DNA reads TGTGCCAGCAGTGGGGACAGGGGGTGGATCTCCTACGAGCAGTACTTC.

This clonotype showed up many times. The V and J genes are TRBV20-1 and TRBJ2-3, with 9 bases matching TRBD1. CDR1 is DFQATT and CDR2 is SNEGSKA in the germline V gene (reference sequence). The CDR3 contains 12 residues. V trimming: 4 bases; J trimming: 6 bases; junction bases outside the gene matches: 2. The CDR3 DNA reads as TGCAGTGCTAACAGGGGGCTGGATACGCAGTATTTT. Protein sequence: CSANRGLDTQYF.

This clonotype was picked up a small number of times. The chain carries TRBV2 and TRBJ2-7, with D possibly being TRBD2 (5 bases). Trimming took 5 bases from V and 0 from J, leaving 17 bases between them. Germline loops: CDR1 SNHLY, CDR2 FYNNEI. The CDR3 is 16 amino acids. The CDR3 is CASSSPGGGSSYEQYF. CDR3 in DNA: TGTGCCAGCAGTTCACCGGGCGGTGGGAGCTCCTACGAGCAGTACTTC.

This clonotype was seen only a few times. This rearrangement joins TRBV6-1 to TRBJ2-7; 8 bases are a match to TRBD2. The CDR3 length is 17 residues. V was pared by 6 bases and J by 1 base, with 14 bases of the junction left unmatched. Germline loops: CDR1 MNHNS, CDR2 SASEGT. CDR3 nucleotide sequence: TGTGCCAGCAGCGGACTAACGAAGGGCGGGAGGTCCTACGAGCAGTACTTC. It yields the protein CASSGLTKGGRSYEQYF.

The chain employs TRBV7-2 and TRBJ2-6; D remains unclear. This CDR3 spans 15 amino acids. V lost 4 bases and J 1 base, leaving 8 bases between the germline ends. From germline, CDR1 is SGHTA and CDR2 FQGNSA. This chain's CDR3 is CASSSNPSGANVLTF. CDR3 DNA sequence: TGTGCCAGCAGCTCTAACCCGTCTGGGGCCAACGTCCTGACTTTC.

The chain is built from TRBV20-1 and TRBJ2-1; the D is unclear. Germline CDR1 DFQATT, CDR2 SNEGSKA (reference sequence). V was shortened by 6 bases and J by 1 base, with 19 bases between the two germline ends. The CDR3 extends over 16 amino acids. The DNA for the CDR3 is TGCAGTGCCCCCACCGCGTCCTCTATATCCTACAATGAGCAGTTCTTC. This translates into CSAPTASSISYNEQFF.

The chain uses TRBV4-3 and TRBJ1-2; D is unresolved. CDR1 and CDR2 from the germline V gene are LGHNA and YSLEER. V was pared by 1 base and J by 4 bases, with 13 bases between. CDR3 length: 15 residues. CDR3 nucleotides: TGCGCCAGCAGCCAAGTACTGGCAGGATTCTATGGCTACACCTTC. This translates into CASSQVLAGFYGYTF.

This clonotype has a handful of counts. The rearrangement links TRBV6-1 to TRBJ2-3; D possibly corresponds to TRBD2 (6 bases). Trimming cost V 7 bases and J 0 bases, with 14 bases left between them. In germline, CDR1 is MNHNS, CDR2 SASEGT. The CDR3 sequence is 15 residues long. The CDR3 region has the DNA TGTGCCAGCACGGCCCTAGCGAGAAGCACAGATACGCAGTATTTT. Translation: CASTALARSTDTQYF.

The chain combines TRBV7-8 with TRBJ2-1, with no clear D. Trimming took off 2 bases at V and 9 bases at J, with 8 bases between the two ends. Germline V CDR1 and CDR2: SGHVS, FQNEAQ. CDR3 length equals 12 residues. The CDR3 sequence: CASSLSNREQFF. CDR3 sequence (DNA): TGTGCCAGCAGCTTATCGAACCGTGAGCAGTTCTTC.